These 20 T cell receptor beta chains originate from one sample sequenced in a study of cytomegalovirus exposure and HLA in healthy donors. PCR was performed using 60 Vbeta and 13 Jbeta primers. The assay was immunoSEQ multiplex PCR, and TCRdb's table has in-frame clones only and misses some. The table records a few hundred thousand clones, 70% to 80% of them present only once. The sample consisted of PBMCs. The receptors here all came from a middle-aged man in good health and CMV-seronegative.

The DNA of the CDR3 is TGTGCCAGCAGCTGGGGGTCTAGCGGCTCCTACAATGAGCAGTTCTTC. This gives the protein CASSWGSSGSYNEQFF. The chain carries TRBV7-2 and TRBJ2-1, with 7 bases identical to TRBD2. V was pared by 4 bases and J by 0 bases, with 6 bases of the junction left unmatched. The CDR3 contains 16 residues. From germline, CDR1 is SGHTA and CDR2 FQGNSA. Based on the CDR3 plus reference TRBV7-2 and TRBJ2-1, the full variable domain is GAGVSQSPSNKVTEKGKDVELRCDPISGHTALYWYRQSLGQGLEFLIYFQGNSAPDKSGLPSDRFSAERTGGSVSTLTIQRTQQEDSAVYLCASSWGSSGSYNEQFFGPGTRLTVL.

In this sample, this clone turned up a few times. This chain links TRBV20-1 with TRBJ2-1; no clear D gene. V shed 1 base and J shed 14 bases, with 12 bases lying between them. The CDR3 length is 11 residues. Germline loops: CDR1 DFQATT, CDR2 SNEGSKA (reference sequence). This chain's CDR3 is CSARAAAREFF. In DNA form, the CDR3 reads TGCAGTGCTAGAGCGGCGGCCCGGGAGTTCTTC.

This clone was detected a few times. The chain recombines TRBV5-5 with TRBJ2-2; weak D call: TRBD2 (5 bases). Per germline, CDR1 SGHKS and CDR2 YYEKEE (reference sequence). This CDR3 is built from 17 residues. Trimming stripped 0 bases from V and 7 bases from J, with 19 bases between. In nucleotides, the CDR3 is TGTGCCAGCAGCTTGGCTGAGGGTTCGGTGTTAGGCGGGGAGCTGTTTTTT. It encodes CASSLAEGSVLGGELFF.

This sequence joins TRBV7-2 and TRBJ2-7; TRBD2 aligns across 11 bases. V dropped 5 bases and J dropped 4; count of bases not matched to a gene: 7. The CDR3 extends over 15 amino acids. Germline values: CDR1 SGHTA, CDR2 FQGNSA. The CDR3 region is CASSAPGLAVYEQYF. CDR3 DNA: TGTGCCAGCAGCGCACCGGGACTAGCGGTTTACGAGCAGTACTTC.

The chain is built from TRBV15 and TRBJ2-7, with TRBD2 as a possible D gene (6 bases). With 3 bases removed from V and 6 bases from J, the gap between germline ends came to 15 bases. Germline CDR1 reads LNHNV; CDR2 reads YYDKDF (reference sequence). This CDR3 spans 14 amino acids. The CDR3 nucleotides read TGTGCCACCAGCAGCCCTCCCCGGGAGAGCGAGCAGTACTTC. Its protein is CATSSPPRESEQYF.

V gene TRBV4-1 combines with J gene TRBJ2-1; TRBD1 matches at 10 bases. Germline CDR1 reads MGHRA; CDR2 reads YSYEKL. Germline trimming cut 4 bases from V and 5 bases from J; bases unmatched to any gene: 8. The CDR3 runs 16 residues. DNA for the CDR3: TGCGCCAGCAGCCGACCACGGGACAGGGGTGACAATGAGCAGTTCTTC. Its translation: CASSRPRDRGDNEQFF.

This chain links TRBV5-1 with TRBJ2-5; TRBD2 agrees at 14 bases. The CDR3 length is 17 residues. The junction had 9 bases not matched to a gene; V was cut back by 4 bases and J by 4 bases. Germline CDR1 reads SGHRS; CDR2 reads YFSETQ. The CDR3 is CASSPGLAGGLRETQYF. CDR3 bases: TGCGCCAGCAGCCCAGGACTAGCGGGGGGTTTAAGAGAGACCCAGTACTTC.

The chain's CDR3 is CSVLSRRVGANVLTF. In DNA, the CDR3 is TGCAGCGTCCTCTCCCGTCGGGTGGGGGCCAACGTCCTGACTTTC. The chain joins TRBV29-1 to TRBJ2-6, with D uncertain. The V end was cut by 6 bases, the J end by 4 bases, with 16 bases between. Germline values: CDR1 SQVTM, CDR2 ANQGSEA. This CDR3 comprises 15 residues. Based on the CDR3 plus reference TRBV29-1 and TRBJ2-6, the full variable domain is SAVISQKPSRDICQRGTSLTIQCQVDSQVTMMFWYRQQPGQSLTLIATANQGSEATYESGFVIDKFPISRPNLTFSTLTVSNMSPEDSSIYLCSVLSRRVGANVLTFGAGSRLTVL.

The rearrangement links TRBV2 to TRBJ2-6, with D perhaps matching TRBD1 (6 bases). Trimming took off 3 bases at V and 0 bases at J, with 12 bases between the two ends. Germline CDR1 is SNHLY and CDR2 is FYNNEI. CDR3 length: 17 residues. This CDR3 is CASSDRGLYSGANVLTF. The CDR3 DNA reads TGTGCCAGCAGTGACAGGGGCCTTTACTCTGGGGCCAACGTCCTGACTTTC.

The chain couples TRBV18 to TRBJ2-1; 8 nucleotides line up with TRBD1. The CDR3 has 16 residues. CDR1 and CDR2 (germline): KGHSH, LQKENI. Losses at the gene ends were 6 bases for V and 0 bases for J; bases not matched to a gene: 7. The CDR3 coding sequence is TGTGCCAGCTCTCTCGGGACAGGAGTCTCCTACAATGAGCAGTTCTTC. It encodes CASSLGTGVSYNEQFF.

The CDR3 is CASSLDRPNTGELFF. For the CDR3, the DNA is TGTGCCAGCAGCCTCGACAGACCGAACACCGGGGAGCTGTTTTTT. The chain couples TRBV7-2 to TRBJ2-2; tentative D call: TRBD1 (5 bases). The CDR3 sequence is 15 residues long. Trimming cost V 5 bases and J 0 bases, with 10 bases left between them. CDR1 is SGHTA, CDR2 FQGNSA, per germline.

V usage is TRBV2 and J usage is TRBJ2-5; D ambiguous. V was shortened by 2 bases and J by 4 bases, with 11 bases between the two germline ends. The CDR3 runs 14 residues. In germline, CDR1 is SNHLY, CDR2 FYNNEI. The CDR3 DNA reads TGTGCCAGCAGTGAAAATTGGCGGCGAGAGACCCAGTACTTC. Amino acid sequence: CASSENWRRETQYF.

This sequence joins TRBV7-2 and TRBJ2-6, with 8 positions matching TRBD1. Trimming cost V 5 bases and J 2 bases; bases outside gene matches: 5. CDR1 SGHTA and CDR2 FQGNSA come from the germline V gene. This CDR3 comprises 16 residues. This CDR3 reads CASSTAGGTGANVLTF. As DNA, the CDR3 is TGTGCCAGCAGCACCGCAGGGGGCACTGGGGCCAACGTCCTGACTTTC.

The V call is TRBV2, the J call TRBJ1-4; maybe TRBD1 (6 bases). The CDR3 contains 15 residues. Germline lookup yields CDR1 SNHLY and CDR2 FYNNEI. V lost 2 bases to trimming and J lost 5 bases, with 12 bases between them. The CDR3 is CASSELDSLNEKLFF. In nucleotides, the CDR3 is TGTGCCAGCAGTGAACTGGACAGTTTAAATGAAAAACTGTTTTTT.

This clone has just one count. This rearrangement joins TRBV27 to TRBJ1-1; 7 bases fit TRBD1. With 8 bases clipped from V and 5 bases from J, the junction kept 11 bases outside the gene matches. Germline V gene lookup returns CDR1 MNHEY and CDR2 SMNVEV (reference sequence). The CDR3 loop spans 14 amino acids. The chain's CDR3 is CASSVGQAGTEAFF. In DNA form, the CDR3 reads TGTGCCAGCTCGGTCGGACAGGCGGGGACTGAAGCTTTCTTT.

The chain combines TRBV7-2 with TRBJ1-1; D may be TRBD1 (6 bases). This CDR3 has 13 amino acids. Germline CDR1 and CDR2: SGHTA and FQGNSA. V was trimmed by 6 bases and J by 1 base, leaving 9 bases between them. The CDR3 nucleotides are TGTGCCAGCAGACAGGGTAAGAACACTGAAGCTTTCTTT. Its protein product is CASRQGKNTEAFF.

This chain joins TRBV5-4 and TRBJ1-2, with D hard to call. V gave up 4 bases and J gave up 5 bases, with 9 bases separating them. The CDR3 contains 12 residues. The V gene's germline CDR1 is SGHNT and CDR2 YYREEE (reference sequence). The CDR3 protein is CASSADYYGYTF. CDR3 DNA: TGTGCCAGCAGCGCAGATTATTATGGCTACACCTTC.

V gene TRBV2 combines with J gene TRBJ1-5; D not certain. Germline V gene data show CDR1 as SNHLY and CDR2 as FYNNEI. V was cut by 6 bases and J by 0 bases, with 12 bases left in between. CDR3 length: 15 residues. The CDR3 loop is CASSPSAASNQPQHF. CDR3 in DNA: TGTGCCAGCAGCCCCTCAGCGGCTAGCAATCAGCCCCAGCATTTT. Variable domain in full (rest from reference TRBV2 and TRBJ1-5): EPEVTQTPSHQVTQMGQEVILRCVPISNHLYFYWYRQILGQKVEFLVSFYNNEISEKSEIFDDQFSVERPDGSNFTLKIRSTKLEDSAMYFCASSPSAASNQPQHFGDGTRLSIL.

This sequence joins TRBV2 and TRBJ2-4, with 9 bases that match TRBD2. The CDR3 has 20 residues. CDR1 and CDR2 from the germline V gene are SNHLY and FYNNEI. J lost 6 bases, V lost 8 bases, and 26 bases had no gene match. CDR3 sequence: CASSKSGVVGRGGIANIQYF. DNA for the CDR3: TGTGCCAGCTCGAAGAGTGGAGTTGTAGGGCGGGGGGGCATCGCAAACATTCAGTACTTC.

The rearrangement uses TRBV27 and TRBJ1-1; D is perhaps TRBD1 (5 bases). Germline CDR1 MNHEY, CDR2 SMNVEV (reference sequence). Trimming left V 8 bases short and J 4 bases short, with 17 bases between. The CDR3 is 14 residues long. CDR3 nucleotides: TGTGCCAGCGGCGGGGGGGTCTTGGGCACTGAAGCTTTCTTT. Amino acids: CASGGGVLGTEAFF.